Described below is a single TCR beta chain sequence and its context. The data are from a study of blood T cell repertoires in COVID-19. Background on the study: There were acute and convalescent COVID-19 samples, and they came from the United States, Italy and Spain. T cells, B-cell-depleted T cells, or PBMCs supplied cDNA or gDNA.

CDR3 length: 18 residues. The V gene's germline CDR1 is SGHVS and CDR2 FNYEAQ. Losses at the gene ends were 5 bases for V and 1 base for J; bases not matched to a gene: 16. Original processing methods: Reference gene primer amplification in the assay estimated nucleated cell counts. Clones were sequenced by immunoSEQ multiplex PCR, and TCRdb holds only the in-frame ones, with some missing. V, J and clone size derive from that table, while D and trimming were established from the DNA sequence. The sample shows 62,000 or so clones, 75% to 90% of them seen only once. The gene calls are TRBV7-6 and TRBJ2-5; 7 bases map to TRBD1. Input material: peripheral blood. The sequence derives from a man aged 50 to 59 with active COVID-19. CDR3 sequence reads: CASSLRVPGQMIQETQYF. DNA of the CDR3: TGTGCCAGCAGCCTCAGGGTACCGGGACAGATGATCCAAGAGACCCAGTACTTC.